The T cell receptor beta chain described here comes from a study of beta chain features in type 1 diabetes. Study-level information: The study examined roughly 100 million sorted cells across all samples. General study results and limits: At VDJ recombination sites, type 1 diabetes patients had fewer insertions and more deleted nucleotides.

Of the isolated RNA, all was reverse transcribed, and so the sequenced material was expressed TCRB transcripts. Sequencing was performed with immunoSEQ multiplex PCR; in TCRdb, only in-frame clones are kept and a portion is missing. The sample shows over 350,000 clones, roughly 16% of them seen only once. This clone was observed a handful of times. The antigen remains unidentified. The germline V gene encodes CDR1 SGHVS and CDR2 FNYEAQ. CDR3 length equals 15 residues. Trimming took 5 bases from V and 4 from J; bases not matched to a gene: 6. The receptor comes from a woman under 30 in good health. The sample taken for sequencing was naive CD4+ T cells from blood. This rearrangement joins TRBV7-6 to TRBJ1-4; 8 nucleotides match TRBD1. CDR3 sequence reads: CASSARQGNNEKLFF. The CDR3 nucleotides read TGTGCCAGCAGCGCAAGACAGGGGAATAATGAAAAACTGTTTTTT.